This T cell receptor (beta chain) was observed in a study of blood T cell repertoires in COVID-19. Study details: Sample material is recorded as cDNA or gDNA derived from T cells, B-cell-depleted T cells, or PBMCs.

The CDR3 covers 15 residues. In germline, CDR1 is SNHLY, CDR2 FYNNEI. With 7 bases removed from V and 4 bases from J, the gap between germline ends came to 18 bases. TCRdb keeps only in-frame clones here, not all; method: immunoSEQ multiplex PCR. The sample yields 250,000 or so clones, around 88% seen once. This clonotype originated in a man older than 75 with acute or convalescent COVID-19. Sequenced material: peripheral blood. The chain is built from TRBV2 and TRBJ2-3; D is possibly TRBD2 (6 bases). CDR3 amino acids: CASTASGDSADTQYF. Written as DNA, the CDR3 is TGTGCCAGCACGGCCTCGGGAGATAGCGCAGATACGCAGTATTTT. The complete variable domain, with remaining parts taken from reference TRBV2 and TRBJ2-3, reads EPEVTQTPSHQVTQMGQEVILRCVPISNHLYFYWYRQILGQKVEFLVSFYNNEISEKSEIFDDQFSVERPDGSNFTLKIRSTKLEDSAMYFCASTASGDSADTQYFGPGTRLTVL.